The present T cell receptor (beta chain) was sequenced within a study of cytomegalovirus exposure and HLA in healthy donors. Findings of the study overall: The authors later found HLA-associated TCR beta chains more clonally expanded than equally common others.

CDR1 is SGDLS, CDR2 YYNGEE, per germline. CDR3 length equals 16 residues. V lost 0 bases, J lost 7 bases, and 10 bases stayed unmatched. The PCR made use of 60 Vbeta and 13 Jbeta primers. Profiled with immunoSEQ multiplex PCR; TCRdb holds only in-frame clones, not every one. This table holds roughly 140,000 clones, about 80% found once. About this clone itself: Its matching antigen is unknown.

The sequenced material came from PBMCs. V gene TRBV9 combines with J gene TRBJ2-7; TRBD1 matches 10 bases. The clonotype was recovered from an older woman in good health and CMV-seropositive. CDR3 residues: CASSVVPDRGLGEQYF. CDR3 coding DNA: TGTGCCAGCAGCGTAGTCCCCGACAGGGGGCTGGGAGAGCAGTACTTC.